These 26 T cell receptor beta chains were all obtained from the same sample, sequenced in a study of T cells after yellow fever vaccination. TCRdb processed the 5' RACE reads anew with MiXCR; each CDR3 protein has one entry. The sample carries roughly 240,000 distinct CDR3 sequences, approximately 6.3% recorded once. The input for sequencing was CD4+ T cells sorted from PBMCs, taken on the day of the yellow fever booster vaccination. The receptors originated from a man aged 25 to 40 who received the YFV17D yellow fever vaccine.

This clonotype was detected a few times. The chain employs TRBV20-1 and TRBJ2-5; D not certain. The V and J ends lost 5 bases and 1 base respectively, with 17 bases between them. Germline V gene data show CDR1 as DFQATT and CDR2 as SNEGSKA (reference sequence). The CDR3 covers 15 residues. The CDR3 region is CSAPKSRVRQETQYF. As DNA, the CDR3 is TGCAGTGCTCCTAAAAGCCGGGTCCGCCAAGAGACCCAGTACTTC.

There are many counts of this clonotype. The J gene is TRBJ2-3, the V gene TRBV7-2; 8 bases align to TRBD2. Per the germline V gene, CDR1 is SGHTA and CDR2 is FQGNSA. The CDR3 has 15 amino acids. Germline trimming cut 4 bases from V and 4 bases from J; bases unmatched to any gene: 7. CDR3 protein: CASSSGLVIADTQYF. Here the CDR3 DNA reads TGTGCCAGCAGCTCGGGACTAGTCATAGCAGATACGCAGTATTTT.

This clonotype was counted many times. The chain couples TRBV20-1 to TRBJ2-3, with a possible D match to TRBD2 (5 bases). The germline V gene encodes CDR1 DFQATT and CDR2 SNEGSKA (reference sequence). This CDR3 is 10 amino acids long. Trimming took 4 bases from V and 10 from J, leaving 9 bases between them. The CDR3 here is CSATLEAQYF. The CDR3 DNA is TGCAGTGCTACACTAGAGGCGCAGTATTTT.

This clonotype has a count of ten or more. The rearrangement links TRBV5-1 to TRBJ2-2; maybe TRBD1 (5 bases). The CDR3 is made up of 14 amino acids. The V gene lost 4 bases and the J gene lost 1 base, with 8 bases spanning the gap. The germline V gene has CDR1 SGHRS and CDR2 YFSETQ. The CDR3 DNA reads TGCGCCAGCAGCATTACAGGGAACACCGGGGAGCTGTTTTTT. Protein product: CASSITGNTGELFF.

This chain connects TRBV7-2 to TRBJ2-7; 8 positions agree with TRBD2. CDR1 and CDR2 from the germline V gene are SGHTA and FQGNSA. V was pared by 4 bases and J by 3 bases, with 5 bases of the junction left unmatched. The CDR3 runs to 14 residues. The CDR3, as DNA: TGTGCCAGCAGCTCTGTCGCGGGGGGCTACGAGCAGTACTTC. It specifies CASSSVAGGYEQYF. Supplemented by reference TRBV7-2 and TRBJ2-7, the full variable domain reads GAGVSQSPSNKVTEKGKDVELRCDPISGHTALYWYRQSLGQGLEFLIYFQGNSAPDKSGLPSDRFSAERTGGSVSTLTIQRTQQEDSAVYLCASSSVAGGYEQYFGPGTRLTVT.

The genes are TRBV5-1 and TRBJ2-5; the D is unclear. This CDR3 has 13 amino acids. The germline V gene encodes CDR1 SGHRS and CDR2 YFSETQ. V gave up 2 bases and J gave up 0 bases, with 5 bases separating them. The CDR3 sequence: CASSFGHQETQYF. In DNA, the CDR3 is TGCGCCAGCAGCTTCGGACACCAAGAGACCCAGTACTTC.

This clonotype was observed a few times. The chain carries TRBV19 and TRBJ1-5; possible D gene TRBD1, 6 bases. Germline V gene data show CDR1 as LNHDA and CDR2 as SQIVND (reference sequence). V lost 8 bases to trimming and J lost 9 bases, with 11 bases between them. The length of the CDR3 is 11 residues. CDR3 nucleotides: TGTGCCAGTTCGACAGGACCGCCCCAGCATTTT. Encoded protein: CASSTGPPQHF.

This clonotype was seen repeatedly, ten times or more. This CDR3 is CASSPRKTGGLTDTQYF. For the CDR3, the DNA is TGTGCCAGCAGCCCCCGGAAGACAGGGGGGCTCACAGATACGCAGTATTTT. The chain recombines TRBV11-2 with TRBJ2-3, with 9 bases lining up with TRBD1. V trimming: 5 bases; J trimming: 2 bases; junction bases outside the gene matches: 11. The CDR3 is made up of 17 amino acids. Germline CDR1 and CDR2: SGHAT and FQNNGV.

This clonotype has a count of ten or more. This chain joins TRBV18 and TRBJ2-7; 9 nucleotides line up with TRBD1. Looked up from germline, CDR1 is KGHSH and CDR2 is LQKENI. This CDR3 region has 13 residues. V trimming: 10 bases; J trimming: 3 bases; junction bases outside the gene matches: 7. CDR3 in DNA: TGTGCCACCAACCTGGACAGGGGCTACGAGCAGTACTTC. Translated, it gives CATNLDRGYEQYF.

The V call is TRBV6-1, the J call TRBJ1-6, with a weak D call TRBD1 (6 bases). This CDR3 is 13 amino acids long. The germline gives CDR1 MNHNS, CDR2 SASEGT. Trimming removed 6 bases at V and 10 bases at J, with 13 bases between. The CDR3 loop reads CASSAGVRSPLHF. The DNA of the CDR3 is TGTGCCAGCAGCGCAGGGGTGAGGTCACCCCTCCACTTT.

This clonotype was seen many times. The CDR3 nucleotides read TGTGCCACCCAGCAGGGGGTGGCGAGGGATGAGCAGTTCTTC. Amino acids: CATQQGVARDEQFF. This chain uses TRBV18 with TRBJ2-1, with 7 bases matching TRBD1. Unmatched junction bases numbered 14, after V lost 10 bases and J lost 8 bases. The CDR3 has 14 amino acids. Germline assignment: CDR1 KGHSH and CDR2 LQKENI. The entire variable domain, with the rest obtained from reference TRBV18 and TRBJ2-1, is as follows: NAGVMQNPRHLVRRRGQEARLRCSPMKGHSHVYWYRQLPEEGLKFMVYLQKENIIDESGMPKERFSAEFPKEGPSILRIQQVVRGDSAAYFCATQQGVARDEQFFGPGTRLTVL.

The sample holds a few counts of this clonotype. The chain combines TRBV7-2 with TRBJ2-1, with 12 bases matching TRBD2. In germline, CDR1 is SGHTA, CDR2 FQGNSA. V trimming: 5 bases; J trimming: 12 bases; junction bases outside the gene matches: 11. CDR3 length: 15 residues. The CDR3 loop reads CASSNGLAGPRGQFF. For the CDR3, the DNA is TGTGCCAGCAGCAACGGACTAGCGGGACCTCGGGGGCAGTTCTTC. The whole variable domain, remainder taken from reference TRBV7-2 and TRBJ2-1, is GAGVSQSPSNKVTEKGKDVELRCDPISGHTALYWYRQSLGQGLEFLIYFQGNSAPDKSGLPSDRFSAERTGGSVSTLTIQRTQQEDSAVYLCASSNGLAGPRGQFFGPGTRLTVL.

This clonotype occurred a few times. The chain uses TRBV2 and TRBJ2-4; D ambiguous. The CDR3 covers 16 residues. Trimming pared 4 bases from V and 0 bases from J, leaving 13 bases between. CDR1 and CDR2 from the germline V gene are SNHLY and FYNNEI. Written as DNA, the CDR3 is TGTGCCAGCAGTGCCTCTCAGACGTTAGCCAAAAACATTCAGTACTTC. It encodes CASSASQTLAKNIQYF.

This clonotype was observed a handful of times. The chain has TRBV4-3 and TRBJ2-7; 8 bases map to TRBD2. The junction had 6 bases not matched to a gene; V was cut back by 1 base and J by 1 base. Germline CDR1 and CDR2: LGHNA and YSLEER. This CDR3 is built from 16 residues. DNA of the CDR3: TGCGCCAGCAGCCAAGCGGGAGGGGGTCTTTCCTACGAGCAGTACTTC. Its translation is CASSQAGGGLSYEQYF.

The sample holds many counts of this clonotype. The rearrangement uses TRBV27 and TRBJ2-5, with a weak D call TRBD2 (5 bases). Germline V gives CDR1 MNHEY, CDR2 SMNVEV (reference sequence). The CDR3 length is 13 residues. V was shortened by 1 base and J by 5 bases, with 8 bases between the two germline ends. The CDR3 loop reads CASSLLSSETQYF. CDR3 coding DNA: TGTGCCAGCAGTTTATTGTCTAGCGAGACCCAGTACTTC.

The chain uses TRBV20-1 and TRBJ2-3, with 12 bases that match TRBD2. CDR1 is DFQATT, CDR2 SNEGSKA, per germline (reference sequence). The CDR3 contains 16 residues. With V trimmed by 5 bases and J by 6 bases, 12 bases remained unmatched. The CDR3 DNA follows: TGCAGTGCTTCGGGACTAGCGGGTAGGGAGGCGGATACGCAGTATTTT. Translation gives CSASGLAGREADTQYF.

This clonotype was found many times. This chain joins TRBV29-1 and TRBJ2-7, with D possibly matching TRBD1 (6 bases). This CDR3 is 14 amino acids long. Germline assignment: CDR1 SQVTM and CDR2 ANQGSEA. V dropped 7 bases and J dropped 2 bases, with 18 bases sitting between them. The CDR3, as DNA: TGCAGCGGGGGTGGGACACAGAATACCTACGAGCAGTACTTC. This encodes CSGGGTQNTYEQYF.

This clonotype came up many times. V is TRBV10-3 and J is TRBJ1-5, with D maybe TRBD1 (5 bases). This CDR3 is built from 14 residues. Germline V gene sequence: CDR1 ENHRY, CDR2 SYGVKD. Trimming left V 10 bases short and J 3 bases short, with 16 bases between. CDR3 bases: TGTGCCACCATGCCTGGACACAACAATCAGCCCCAGCATTTT. Encoded protein: CATMPGHNNQPQHF.

The table lists this clonotype with many counts. The chain links TRBV3-1 to TRBJ2-5; perhaps TRBD1 as D (6 bases). The CDR3 runs to 11 residues. The germline V gene has CDR1 LGHDT and CDR2 YNNKEL (reference sequence). V was cut by 0 bases and J by 14 bases, with 10 bases left in between. CDR3 residues: CASSQDNRAYF. The CDR3 coding sequence is TGTGCCAGCAGCCAAGATAACAGGGCCTACTTC.

The J gene is TRBJ2-3, the V gene TRBV29-1; 9 nucleotides match TRBD2. V gave up 3 bases and J gave up 4 bases; unmatched junction bases: 5. Germline V CDR1 and CDR2: SQVTM, ANQGSEA. This CDR3 has 14 residues. The DNA of the CDR3 is TGCAGCGTTGATGGCGGGAGGGCCCCAGATACGCAGTATTTT. Its translation: CSVDGGRAPDTQYF.

The V gene is TRBV28, the J gene TRBJ2-7, with TRBD1 matching 8 bases. The V gene's germline CDR1 is MDHEN and CDR2 SYDVKM. Trimming took 5 bases from V and 4 from J; bases not matched to a gene: 7. The CDR3 is 14 amino acids. Here the CDR3 DNA reads TGTGCCAGCAGTCCGTGGGACAGGCTATACGAGCAGTACTTC. Translated, it gives CASSPWDRLYEQYF.

This clonotype has more than one count but fewer than ten. The rearrangement links TRBV7-9 to TRBJ2-6; D is perhaps TRBD2 (5 bases). V lost 4 bases to trimming and J lost 0 bases, with 10 bases between them. CDR1 is SEHNR, CDR2 FQNEAQ, per germline (reference sequence). The CDR3 length is 16 residues. CDR3 sequence reads: CASSSDLFSGANVLTF. The CDR3 DNA reads as TGTGCCAGCAGCTCGGACTTGTTCTCTGGGGCCAACGTCCTGACTTTC.

This CDR3 is CASSQDHTRETQYF. The CDR3 nucleotides read TGTGCCAGCAGCCAAGATCACACGAGAGAGACCCAGTACTTC. The rearrangement links TRBV4-2 to TRBJ2-5, with no clear D. V lost 0 bases, J lost 4 bases, and 9 bases lay in between. The CDR3 runs 14 residues. Germline CDR1 is LGHNA and CDR2 is YNFKEQ.

This clonotype was picked up many times. The chain joins TRBV7-2 to TRBJ2-3; unclear D gene. Between the trimmed V and J ends, which lost 6 bases and 4 bases, there was a span of 17 bases. The CDR3 consists of 15 residues. CDR1 SGHTA and CDR2 FQGNSA come from the germline V gene. For the CDR3, the DNA is TGTGCCAGCAGTTCGTCCACATACGAGGCAGATACGCAGTATTTT. Encoded protein: CASSSSTYEADTQYF.

Ten or more counts support this clonotype. The chain carries TRBV28 and TRBJ2-3, with 7 bases aligning to TRBD1. The J segment lost 2 bases and the V segment lost 8 bases, leaving 4 bases of the junction unmatched. CDR3 size: 13 residues. Germline V gene data show CDR1 as MDHEN and CDR2 as SYDVKM. CDR3 loop: CASVDRVTDTQYF. The CDR3 bases are TGTGCCAGCGTAGACAGGGTCACAGATACGCAGTATTTT.

This clonotype has a count of ten or more. The rearrangement uses TRBV29-1 and TRBJ2-5; D is possibly TRBD1 (5 bases). Trimming left V 4 bases short and J 5 bases short, with 11 bases between. The length of the CDR3 is 12 residues. CDR1 is SQVTM and CDR2 is ANQGSEA in the germline V gene. The DNA of the CDR3 is TGCAGCGTTGGGGGCAGGGCGGAGACCCAGTACTTC. Translated, it gives CSVGGRAETQYF.